A selection of T cell receptor beta chains follows, all from one sample in a study of T cell changes during pregnancy in multiple sclerosis. Clones were read by immunoSEQ multiplex PCR, and TCRdb kept only the in-frame ones, dropping some. This repertoire shows 50,000 to 70,000 clones, about nine tenths found once; its top ten account for 1.4%. This material consisted of peripheral blood, taken in the second trimester of pregnancy. The origin of the receptors is a female donor with multiple sclerosis, enrolled in a pregnancy study. The CDR3 runs from the conserved cysteine through the conserved F or W. The D gene is left open where the match is weak. Clone size is shown for a subset of rows, as once, few, many or a class of expanded clone.

CDR3nt | CDR3aa | v_gene | abundance | len | d_gene | j_gene
TGTGCCAGCAGCTTGGAGGGACTGGCCCAGAATGAGCAGTTCTTC | CASSLEGLAQNEQFF | TRBV5-4 | . | 15 | . | TRBJ2-1
TGCGCCAGCAGCTGGACGGGGACAAGGAACACTGAAGCTTTCTTT | CASSWTGTRNTEAFF | TRBV5-1 | . | 15 | . | TRBJ1-1
TGTGCCAGCAGTTTAGCACTCGCTACTAATGAAAAACTGTTTTTT | CASSLALATNEKLFF | TRBV27 | once | 15 | . | TRBJ1-4
TGTGCCAGCGCCGGAGGGACCGGGGAGCTGTTTTTT | CASAGGTGELFF | TRBV27 | . | 12 | . | TRBJ2-2
TGTGCCAGCAGCCTAGGACTAGCGGGAGGGGCCGGGGAGCTGTTTTTT | CASSLGLAGGAGELFF | TRBV5-4 | . | 16 | TRBD2 | TRBJ2-2
TGTGCCAGCAGTGCGTCTAGCGGAGGCACCGGGGAGCTGTTTTTT | CASSASSGGTGELFF | TRBV6-1 | few | 15 | TRBD2 | TRBJ2-2
TGCGCCAGCAGCCCGCGTAGCCAACGGGACACTGAAGCTTTCTTT | CASSPRSQRDTEAFF | TRBV4-1 | few | 15 | . | TRBJ1-1
TGTGCCAGCAGCTTTCATAGCGGGAGTACCGGGGAGCTGTTTTTT | CASSFHSGSTGELFF | TRBV13 | . | 15 | TRBD2 | TRBJ2-2
TGTGCCAGTAGTATGATACAATTAGCGGGAGAGGCCTACGAGCAGTACTTC | CASSMIQLAGEAYEQYF | TRBV19 | once | 17 | TRBD2 | TRBJ2-7
TGTGCCAGCAGCTTACTGGGACAGGGCTCTGGAAACACCATATATTTT | CASSLLGQGSGNTIYF | TRBV7-3 | . | 16 | TRBD1 | TRBJ1-3
TGTGCCAGCAGCGGTTACACAGGGTCTAATCAGCCCCAGCATTTT | CASSGYTGSNQPQHF | TRBV6-1 | . | 15 | . | TRBJ1-5
TGTGCCAGCAGCTGGGGCTTTGGCTACGAGCAGTACTTC | CASSWGFGYEQYF | TRBV7-2 | . | 13 | . | TRBJ2-7
TGTGCCAGCAGTACGATAGACCCTCGGGTTGCGGAAGGGCAGTACTTC | CASSTIDPRVAEGQYF | TRBV6-6 | . | 16 | . | TRBJ2-7
TGTGCCAGCAGCTTAGTAGGGGCCACCTACGAGCAGTACTTC | CASSLVGATYEQYF | TRBV7-2 | . | 14 | . | TRBJ2-7
TGTGCCAGCAGCGGACAGGTTCGGGAGACCCAGTACTTC | CASSGQVRETQYF | TRBV2 | . | 13 | TRBD1 | TRBJ2-5
TGTGCCAGCAGGGTGGGACTAGCGATCTCCTACGAGCAGTACTTC | CASRVGLAISYEQYF | TRBV6-1 | . | 15 | TRBD2 | TRBJ2-7
TGTGCCAGTAGTATAGGGGGGGAGTACGAGCAGTACTTC | CASSIGGEYEQYF | TRBV19 | . | 13 | . | TRBJ2-7
TGCGCCAGCAGCCAACGGGACAGGGTTGACATTCAGTACTTC | CASSQRDRVDIQYF | TRBV4-3 | . | 14 | TRBD1 | TRBJ2-4
TGTGCCAGCAGTTTGCTAGGCAGCCGAGGTGAAGCTTTCTTT | CASSLLGSRGEAFF | TRBV27 | . | 14 | . | TRBJ1-1
TGTGCCAGCAGCCCGGGACACTTCTCCTACGAGCAGTACTTC | CASSPGHFSYEQYF | TRBV7-3 | . | 14 | . | TRBJ2-7
TGCGCCAGCAGCTTGGGTAACAGCGGGAGTCCTCGTAGGACAGATACGCAGTATTTT | CASSLGNSGSPRRTDTQYF | TRBV5-1 | . | 19 | TRBD2 | TRBJ2-3
TGTGCCAGCTCCCAGGGGGCCAATCAGCCCCAGCATTTT | CASSQGANQPQHF | TRBV27 | once | 13 | TRBD1 | TRBJ1-5
TGCGCCAGCAGCGTGGGTGAGGCGGCTGGGGCCAACGTCCTGACTTTC | CASSVGEAAGANVLTF | TRBV5-1 | . | 16 | . | TRBJ2-6
TGTGCCAGCAGCTTAGCGCGGACAGATTACTATGGCTACACCTTC | CASSLARTDYYGYTF | TRBV7-2 | . | 15 | . | TRBJ1-2
TGTGCCAGCAGTCCCGACAGGGGTAACTATGGCTACACCTTC | CASSPDRGNYGYTF | TRBV2 | . | 14 | TRBD1 | TRBJ1-2
TGCGCCAGCAGCTTGGTACAGGGGCAAGAGACCCAGTACTTC | CASSLVQGQETQYF | TRBV5-1 | . | 14 | TRBD1 | TRBJ2-5
TGTGCCAGCAGTTATCGGTCACAAGAGACCCAGTACTTC | CASSYRSQETQYF | TRBV6-5 | . | 13 | . | TRBJ2-5
TGCGCCAGCAGCTTGGCGTCGGACAGTAATTCACCCCTCCACTTT | CASSLASDSNSPLHF | TRBV5-1 | . | 15 | . | TRBJ1-6
TGTGCCATCGGGACACCCGGGACTAGCGGGAGAAGAGATACGCAGTATTTT | CAIGTPGTSGRRDTQYF | TRBV10-3 | . | 17 | TRBD2 | TRBJ2-3
TGTGCCAGTAGTGATCCTAGCGGGAACACCGGGGAGCTGTTTTTT | CASSDPSGNTGELFF | TRBV19 | . | 15 | TRBD2 | TRBJ2-2
TGTGCCAGCAGCGTAGGTACTAGCGGTATCCAAGAGACCCAGTACTTC | CASSVGTSGIQETQYF | TRBV9 | . | 16 | TRBD2 | TRBJ2-5
TGTGCCAGCACAGGGGGCAACTACGAGCAGTACTTC | CASTGGNYEQYF | TRBV2 | . | 12 | TRBD1 | TRBJ2-7
TGTGCCAGCAGCCCAAGGACTACTAATGAAAAACTGTTTTTT | CASSPRTTNEKLFF | TRBV27 | . | 14 | . | TRBJ1-4
TGTGCCAGCAGCACAGGACAGGAAAATGAGCAGTACTTC | CASSTGQENEQYF | TRBV5-4 | . | 13 | TRBD1 | TRBJ2-7
TGTGCCAGCAGCACTCCTAGCGTAAGCTCCTACGAGCAGTACTTC | CASSTPSVSSYEQYF | TRBV5-4 | . | 15 | . | TRBJ2-7
TGTGCCTGGACCGAGGGAGTTCAGAGCGAGCAGTACTTC | CAWTEGVQSEQYF | TRBV30 | . | 13 | . | TRBJ2-7
TGTGCCAGCAAGAAAGCGAACACTGAAGCTTTCTTT | CASKKANTEAFF | TRBV27 | . | 12 | . | TRBJ1-1
TGTGCCAGCAGCCTGGGCCCGAGCTATGGCTACACCTTC | CASSLGPSYGYTF | TRBV6-6 | . | 13 | . | TRBJ1-2
TGTGCCAGCAGCCCAGGGACAGGGTTTTACGGGAACACTGAAGCTTTCTTT | CASSPGTGFYGNTEAFF | TRBV7-2 | . | 17 | TRBD1 | TRBJ1-1
TGCAGCGTTGAAGTGCTGCGGAAAGCGGGTGGCTACAATGAGCAGTTCTTC | CSVEVLRKAGGYNEQFF | TRBV29-1 | . | 17 | . | TRBJ2-1
TGTGCCAGCAGCTTAAATCCCCAGAAAGAGACCCAGTACTTC | CASSLNPQKETQYF | TRBV11-1 | . | 14 | . | TRBJ2-5
TGTGCCAGCAGTCCCCGGACAGGGGAAAACTACACCTTC | CASSPRTGENYTF | TRBV6-5 | . | 13 | TRBD1 | TRBJ1-2
TGTGCCTGGAGTGATAACAGTTATGAAAAACTGTTTTTT | CAWSDNSYEKLFF | TRBV30 | . | 13 | . | TRBJ1-4
TGTGCCAGCAGCCCCCATAAAGCGGGACCAATCTCCTACAATGAGCAGTTCTTC | CASSPHKAGPISYNEQFF | TRBV14 | . | 18 | TRBD2 | TRBJ2-1
TGTGCCAGCAGTTCGGGACAGGGAACCGAGCAGTACTTC | CASSSGQGTEQYF | TRBV28 | . | 13 | TRBD1 | TRBJ2-7
TGCGCCAGCAGCCCCCTATATTGGGAGGCCTCCTACAATGAGCAGTTCTTC | CASSPLYWEASYNEQFF | TRBV5-1 | . | 17 | . | TRBJ2-1
TGTGCCAGTAGTATGGCACAGCCAGTTGAAGCTTTCTTT | CASSMAQPVEAFF | TRBV19 | . | 13 | . | TRBJ1-1
TGTGCCAGCAGCGTAGCAGGGGTCGCCTACGAGCAGTACTTC | CASSVAGVAYEQYF | TRBV9 | . | 14 | . | TRBJ2-7
TGTGCCAGCAGCTTGAGGAGCACTGGGGCCAACGTCCTGACTTTC | CASSLRSTGANVLTF | TRBV5-6 | . | 15 | . | TRBJ2-6
TGTGCCAGCTGGACAGGGGCCGCCTATACTGAAGCTTTCTTT | CASWTGAAYTEAFF | TRBV6-5 | . | 14 | TRBD1 | TRBJ1-1
TGTGCCAGCAGTGTGACTAGCCCTACCGGGGAGCTGTTTTTT | CASSVTSPTGELFF | TRBV6-1 | . | 14 | TRBD2 | TRBJ2-2
TGTGCCAGCAAGGTGGGGGCTAGCGGGAGCTCCTACAATGAGCAGTTCTTC | CASKVGASGSSYNEQFF | TRBV2 | . | 17 | TRBD2 | TRBJ2-1
TGTGCCAGCAGCCTGAATAGCGGACGGGAGACCCAGTACTTC | CASSLNSGRETQYF | TRBV7-9 | once | 14 | . | TRBJ2-5